Listed below are T cell receptor beta chains from one sample, sequenced in a study of a mutant IDH1 vaccine in newly diagnosed glioma. This table comes from immunoSEQ multiplex PCR, and its TCRdb copy is limited to in-frame clones, with some not included. Of around 59,000 clones detected, approximately 91% appear once; the ten largest clones hold around 2.5%. The source was PBMCs, collected from a glioma patient treated with radiotherapy, temozolomide or both. The receptors derive from a man aged 45-60 years with glioma. Each CDR3 is given with its conserved first and last residue. Fields, in order: V gene, clone size, CDR3 protein. Expanded clones are given a class, and other clones once, few, many or no size at all.

V: TRBV5-1
size: .
CDR3: CASSLDPGSNQPQHF

V: TRBV7-8
size: .
CDR3: CASSLDYSTDTQYF

V: TRBV19
size: .
CDR3: CASSIGGGEDGYTF

V: TRBV9
size: few
CDR3: CASSALGSTDTQYF

V: TRBV7-9
size: .
CDR3: CASQPGQGAKSYEQYF

V: TRBV10-1
size: .
CDR3: CASSRGLAGGDNEQFF

V: TRBV4-2
size: once
CDR3: CASSQDPSGSRYNEQFF

V: TRBV19
size: .
CDR3: CASSPTLAGGRKYEQYF

V: TRBV7-2
size: .
CDR3: CASRPTGANTEAFF

V: TRBV19
size: .
CDR3: CASRGAWQETQYF

V: TRBV19
size: .
CDR3: CASGAGQPNTEAFF

V: TRBV7-9
size: .
CDR3: CASSLEFEAFF

V: TRBV7-3
size: .
CDR3: CASSQGVGTEAFF

V: TRBV5-4
size: .
CDR3: CASSPAGGYQETQYF

V: TRBV14
size: .
CDR3: CASSQWGNTEAFF

V: TRBV28
size: .
CDR3: CASSRSSRRGKNNQPQHF

V: TRBV18
size: .
CDR3: CASSPPLAGVVKQFF

V: TRBV7-8
size: .
CDR3: CASSLVAYEQYF

V: TRBV6-8
size: .
CDR3: CAGIISGSLSYEQYF

V: TRBV5-6
size: .
CDR3: CASSFAVGNEQYF

V: TRBV4-1
size: few
CDR3: CASSRPRTGRNTEAFF

V: TRBV19
size: .
CDR3: CASSIGGYSYEQYF

V: TRBV10-3
size: .
CDR3: CAISERYKTSRQETQYF

V: TRBV4-2
size: .
CDR3: CASSQDRGSSWRELFF

V: TRBV29-1
size: .
CDR3: CSVMTGVTEAFF

V: TRBV7-2
size: .
CDR3: CASNRAGAYEQYF

V: TRBV9
size: .
CDR3: CASSVAYRGGEQYF

V: TRBV27
size: .
CDR3: CASDGSYEQYF

V: TRBV18
size: .
CDR3: CASSPGGFRNEKLFF

V: TRBV5-4
size: .
CDR3: CASSSQRGTEKLFF

V: TRBV9
size: .
CDR3: CASSVVGEQGETQYF

V: TRBV28
size: .
CDR3: CASSRWTPSYEQYF

V: TRBV6-4
size: .
CDR3: CASSDGTGGQPQHF

V: TRBV4-2
size: .
CDR3: CASSQARGYEQYF

V: TRBV5-1
size: .
CDR3: CASSNLGAGGPTDTQYF

V: TRBV10-3
size: .
CDR3: CAISESSNQPQHF

V: TRBV29-1
size: .
CDR3: CSVGRGLAPGDEQYF

V: TRBV18
size: .
CDR3: CASSPRDGLGNEQFF

V: TRBV5-1
size: .
CDR3: CASTTQGGGYGYTF

V: TRBV11-3
size: few
CDR3: CASSPSRQGYTF

V: TRBV10-3
size: .
CDR3: CAISVIMGGDTQYF

V: TRBV29-1
size: .
CDR3: CSVSGGNNEKLFF

V: TRBV7-8
size: .
CDR3: CASSLLQETQYF

V: TRBV10-1
size: few
CDR3: CASSEARGPKGAQYF

V: TRBV6-5
size: .
CDR3: CASSAEGQGVYEQYF

V: TRBV6-6
size: .
CDR3: CASSYSIIPGEKLFF

V: TRBV9
size: .
CDR3: CASSPSGQGASYEQYF

V: TRBV5-1
size: .
CDR3: CASSQTGKEPQHF

V: TRBV19
size: .
CDR3: CASSIGGMNQPQHF

V: TRBV7-6
size: .
CDR3: CASSFHRIETQYF

V: TRBV6-5
size: .
CDR3: CASSYLGRGNTIYF

V: TRBV6-1
size: .
CDR3: CASSPVGNGYTF

V: TRBV14
size: .
CDR3: CASSLRRAGYEQYF

V: TRBV9
size: .
CDR3: CASSANSGTPHYEQYF

V: TRBV6-1
size: .
CDR3: CASSENGLTYEQYF

V: TRBV6-6
size: .
CDR3: CASRARGWETQYF

V: TRBV6-5
size: .
CDR3: CASTEAGYGYTF

V: TRBV5-4
size: .
CDR3: CASSLVGGGGYTF

V: TRBV5-1
size: .
CDR3: CASSLASGEQYF